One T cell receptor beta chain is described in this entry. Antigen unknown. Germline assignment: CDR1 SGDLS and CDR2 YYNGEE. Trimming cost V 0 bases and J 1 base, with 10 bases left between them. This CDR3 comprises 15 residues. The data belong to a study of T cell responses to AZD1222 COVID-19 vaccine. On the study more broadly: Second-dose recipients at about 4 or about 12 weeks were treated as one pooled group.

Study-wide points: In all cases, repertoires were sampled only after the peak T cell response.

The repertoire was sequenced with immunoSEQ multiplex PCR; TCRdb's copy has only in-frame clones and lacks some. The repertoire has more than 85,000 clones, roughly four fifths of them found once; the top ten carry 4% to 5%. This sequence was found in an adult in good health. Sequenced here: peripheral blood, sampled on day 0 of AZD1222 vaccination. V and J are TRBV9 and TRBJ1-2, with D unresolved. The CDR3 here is CASSVDPAHNYGYTF. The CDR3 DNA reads TGTGCCAGCAGCGTAGATCCAGCGCATAACTATGGCTACACCTTC.